Given below is one T cell receptor beta chain in context. This sample was taken from a study of cytomegalovirus exposure and HLA in healthy donors. The J segment lost 4 bases and the V segment lost 6 bases, leaving 4 bases of the junction unmatched. CDR3 length equals 15 residues. Germline lookup yields CDR1 MRHNA and CDR2 SNTAGT. The PCR made use of 60 Vbeta and 13 Jbeta primers. Sequenced by immunoSEQ multiplex PCR; TCRdb stores in-frame clones only, minus some. The top ten hold approximately 2.3% of the sample, which has around 150,000 clones, around 79% seen once. The chain recombines TRBV6-4 with TRBJ2-1, with 12 bases matching TRBD2. The source material was PBMCs. The origin of this receptor is a man in his forties in good health and CMV-seronegative. DNA for the CDR3: TGTGCCAGCAGCCTAGGGACTAGCGGGTACAATGAGCAGTTCTTC. Translated, it gives CASSLGTSGYNEQFF.